This is a list of T cell receptor beta chains from one sample in a study of blood T cell repertoires in COVID-19. The protocol was immunoSEQ multiplex PCR, while the TCRdb copy is restricted to in-frame clones and leaves out a portion. The sample records 140,000 to 150,000 clones, around nine tenths being singletons. Sequencing input: peripheral blood. These receptors were obtained from a woman aged 45-59 years with active or convalescent COVID-19. CDR3s leave out the opening cysteine and the closing phenylalanine or tryptophan. D genes are given only for firm matches. Clone size appears in some rows only: once, few, many, or a class for an expanded clone.

v_gene: TRBV5-4
abundance: .
d_gene: .
CDR3aa: ASSLDLVEETQY

v_gene: TRBV9
abundance: .
d_gene: .
CDR3aa: ASSVLGQDTQY

v_gene: TRBV18
abundance: .
d_gene: .
CDR3aa: ASSPRDSNEKLF

v_gene: TRBV4-2
abundance: .
d_gene: TRBD2
CDR3aa: ASSQDGGEWNTGELF

v_gene: TRBV7-9
abundance: few
d_gene: TRBD1
CDR3aa: ASSMTGADNLNGYT

v_gene: TRBV5-1
abundance: .
d_gene: TRBD1
CDR3aa: ASSSSTGGKDGYT

v_gene: TRBV12-3/TRBV12-4
abundance: .
d_gene: .
CDR3aa: ASSPLPGELF

v_gene: TRBV5-5
abundance: many
d_gene: .
CDR3aa: ASSLYSGINQPQH

v_gene: TRBV19
abundance: .
d_gene: .
CDR3aa: ATQGGTDTQY

v_gene: TRBV11-2
abundance: .
d_gene: .
CDR3aa: ASSLDSETQY

v_gene: TRBV19
abundance: few
d_gene: .
CDR3aa: ASSFWTAGYT

v_gene: TRBV12-3/TRBV12-4
abundance: .
d_gene: TRBD1
CDR3aa: ASSIRQGSAF

v_gene: TRBV30
abundance: .
d_gene: TRBD2
CDR3aa: AWRLAGGKDTQY

v_gene: TRBV7-9
abundance: .
d_gene: .
CDR3aa: ASSLSAGKSYT

v_gene: TRBV7-9
abundance: .
d_gene: .
CDR3aa: ASSAREYGYT

v_gene: TRBV7-3
abundance: once
d_gene: .
CDR3aa: ASSFNRDTGELF

v_gene: TRBV19
abundance: .
d_gene: .
CDR3aa: ASSIFGNDYEQY

v_gene: TRBV5-5
abundance: .
d_gene: .
CDR3aa: ASSSNRETGIQETQY

v_gene: TRBV7-2
abundance: .
d_gene: .
CDR3aa: ASSLGLSENSPLH

v_gene: TRBV2
abundance: .
d_gene: .
CDR3aa: ASSWTAASSYNEQF

v_gene: TRBV29-1
abundance: .
d_gene: TRBD1
CDR3aa: SVERGTGGTGELF

v_gene: TRBV7-9
abundance: .
d_gene: .
CDR3aa: ASSLGGSVLDYYGYT

v_gene: TRBV18
abundance: .
d_gene: .
CDR3aa: ASSPGSPDIQETQY

v_gene: TRBV9
abundance: .
d_gene: TRBD2
CDR3aa: ASSVEPSGSTSDTQY

v_gene: TRBV10-3
abundance: .
d_gene: TRBD2
CDR3aa: AISQSGGGLNEQF

v_gene: TRBV6-2/TRBV6-3
abundance: .
d_gene: TRBD2
CDR3aa: ASSLAGGSYEQY

v_gene: TRBV9
abundance: .
d_gene: .
CDR3aa: ASSVAYEQF

v_gene: TRBV28
abundance: .
d_gene: TRBD2
CDR3aa: ASSLFTSGRGTDTQY

v_gene: TRBV7-9
abundance: .
d_gene: TRBD1
CDR3aa: ASSSGQGIRANYGYT

v_gene: TRBV5-1
abundance: once
d_gene: TRBD1
CDR3aa: ASSIPGTGSSYEQY

v_gene: TRBV5-8
abundance: .
d_gene: .
CDR3aa: ASSFDLLKNTEAF

v_gene: TRBV12-3/TRBV12-4
abundance: .
d_gene: .
CDR3aa: ASSLALRDTQY